This T cell receptor beta chain appears in the sequencing data of a study of shared clonotypes between healthy human individuals. Notes on the study in general: Depth was large, yet rarefaction showed that sorted-subset sequencing was incomplete. Against clonotypes common to all four donors, non-shared ones had lower generation probabilities. Investigators collected only blood, and repertoires in tissues likely differ.

A word on this clone: Its antigen is not identified.

CDR3 length: 13 amino acids. V shed 5 bases and J shed 3 bases, with 11 bases lying between them. Germline CDR1 reads SEHNR; CDR2 reads FQNEAQ (reference sequence). Profiling relied on immunoSEQ multiplex PCR, and the TCRdb table lists in-frame clones only, not all of them. Of approximately 530,000 clones in the sample, 90% to 97% were seen once. The donors, healthy adults who were HIV-negative, had experienced no recent acute infections or vaccinations. This sequence joins TRBV7-9 and TRBJ2-7, with D possibly being TRBD2 (7 bases). This TCR was recovered from a woman in her 30s in good health. The source material was naive CD4+ T cells sorted from blood. Specified subset: CD45RA+ positively selected. The CDR3 sequence is CASSQGGGYEQYF. As DNA, the CDR3 is TGTGCCAGCAGCCAAGGGGGGGGCTACGAGCAGTACTTC.